These 10 T cell receptor beta chains came from one sample sequenced in a study of T cell changes during pregnancy in multiple sclerosis. TCRdb's table, derived via immunoSEQ multiplex PCR, lists solely in-frame clones and lacks some. The sample records 50,000 to 55,000 clones, around 90% being singletons. Sequencing used CD4+ T cells from peripheral blood mononuclear cells, obtained in the third trimester of pregnancy. The receptors were sampled from a female donor with multiple sclerosis, enrolled in a pregnancy study.

The chain is built from TRBV5-4 and TRBJ2-1; 11 nucleotides line up with TRBD2. J was trimmed by 4 bases and V by 0 bases; bases with no gene match: 3. CDR1 and CDR2 from the germline V gene are SGHNT and YYREEE (reference sequence). The length of the CDR3 is 16 residues. CDR3 amino acids: CASSLASGGPYNEQFF. The CDR3 DNA reads TGTGCCAGCAGCTTGGCTAGCGGGGGGCCTTACAATGAGCAGTTCTTC.

The chain recombines TRBV5-6 with TRBJ2-1; 8 positions match TRBD2. V lost 0 bases to trimming and J lost 6 bases; unmatched junction nucleotides: 2. The CDR3 covers 14 residues. From germline, CDR1 is SGHDT and CDR2 YYEEEE. CDR3 DNA sequence: TGTGCCAGCAGCTTGGGGACTAGCCTCAATGAGCAGTTCTTC. Its translation: CASSLGTSLNEQFF.

This clone was seen just once. The V and J genes are TRBV7-2 and TRBJ2-7; no clear D. This CDR3 region has 11 residues. V shed 5 bases and J shed 6 bases, with 8 bases lying between them. Germline-derived CDR1 and CDR2 are SGHTA and FQGNSA. CDR3 residues: CASSLSREQYF. The DNA for the CDR3 is TGTGCCAGCAGCCTCTCGCGCGAGCAGTACTTC.

Turning to this clone: Its ends do not fully match the called genes, so a read error is possible. This chain joins TRBV5-6 and TRBJ1-1; D is ambiguous. This CDR3 has 14 amino acids. CDR1 is SGHDT and CDR2 is YYEEEE in the germline V gene. In DNA form, the CDR3 reads TGTGCCAGCAGTCCGCCCCCCCCTCCCACTGAAGCCTTCTTT. This translates into CASSPPPPPTEAFF.

DNA of the CDR3: TGTGCCACCCCGGAGCGGTACACAGATACGCAGTATTTT. The encoded protein is CATPERYTDTQYF. This chain uses TRBV2 with TRBJ2-3; a possible D gene is TRBD2 (5 bases). Trimming removed 10 bases from V and 2 bases from J, with 13 bases in between. From germline, CDR1 is SNHLY and CDR2 FYNNEI. The CDR3 length is 13 residues.

V and J are TRBV6-6 and TRBJ1-4; tentative D call: TRBD1 (5 bases). CDR3 size: 12 residues. Trimming removed 10 bases from V and 8 bases from J, with 14 bases in between. Germline assignment: CDR1 MNHNY and CDR2 SVGAGI (reference sequence). The CDR3 coding sequence is TGTGCCACCAAATTGGCAGGGGAAAAACTGTTTTTT. Translated, it gives CATKLAGEKLFF.

The V gene is TRBV6-4, the J gene TRBJ1-6; D is possibly TRBD1 (6 bases). CDR1 is MRHNA, CDR2 SNTAGT, per germline. The CDR3 contains 14 residues. V was pared by 6 bases and J by 7 bases, with 13 bases between. CDR3 sequence reads: CASSPRGGNSPLHF. CDR3 coding DNA: TGTGCCAGCAGCCCCAGGGGAGGGAATTCACCCCTCCACTTT.

CDR3 residues: CAISPVSGTGRGYTF. As DNA, the CDR3 is TGTGCCATCAGCCCCGTGTCCGGGACAGGGCGCGGCTACACCTTC. This chain connects TRBV10-3 to TRBJ1-2; 9 bases agree with TRBD1. This CDR3 has 15 amino acids. Germline CDR1 reads ENHRY; CDR2 reads SYGVKD. The ends lost 6 bases at V and 8 bases at J; junction bases unmatched: 13.

This rearrangement joins TRBV5-1 to TRBJ1-2; 8 bases align to TRBD1. V shed 4 bases, J shed 6 bases, and the junction held 5 bases outside the gene matches. Germline V lookup: CDR1 SGHRS, CDR2 YFSETQ. The CDR3 loop spans 13 amino acids. CDR3 amino acids: CASSPGQGHGYTF. The CDR3 DNA reads TGCGCCAGCAGCCCCGGACAGGGTCATGGCTACACCTTC. The full variable domain, its missing parts supplied by reference TRBV5-1 and TRBJ1-2, is KAGVTQTPRYLIKTRGQQVTLSCSPISGHRSVSWYQQTPGQGLQFLFEYFSETQRNKGNFPGRFSGRQFSNSRSEMNVSTLELGDSALYLCASSPGQGHGYTFGSGTRLTVV.

This sequence joins TRBV4-1 and TRBJ2-7, with 7 nucleotides matching TRBD1. The CDR3 extends over 17 amino acids. Germline V CDR1 and CDR2: MGHRA, YSYEKL. J was trimmed by 0 bases and V by 3 bases; bases with no gene match: 11. This CDR3 is CASSHPTDRAASYEQYF. The CDR3 nucleotides are TGCGCCAGCAGCCACCCCACAGACAGGGCAGCCTCCTACGAGCAGTACTTC.